The sequence of this T cell receptor beta chain was determined in a study of cytomegalovirus exposure and HLA in healthy donors. Study outcomes and limitations: Three of the chains that were CMV-associated were confirmed in vitro to be specific for CMV antigens.

In the case of this clone: What it binds is unknown.

Researchers ran the PCR with 60 Vbeta and 13 Jbeta primers. Measured with immunoSEQ multiplex PCR; TCRdb has only the in-frame clones, and not every one. The sample shows approximately 150,000 clones, approximately 80% of them seen only once. This sequence originates from a woman aged 25-40 years in good health and CMV-seropositive. Specimen: PBMCs.

CDR3 sequence: CASSLIFLGGFF. The DNA for the CDR3 is TGTGCCAGCAGCTTAATATTCCTCGGGGGGTTCTTC. The rearrangement links TRBV7-8 to TRBJ2-1, with a weak D call TRBD2 (6 bases). The germline CDR1 and CDR2 sequences are SGHVS and FQNEAQ. The CDR3 has 12 amino acids. Trimming took 2 bases from V and 15 from J, leaving 14 bases between them. Complete variable domain (other parts from reference TRBV7-8 and TRBJ2-1): GAGVSQSPRYKVAKRGQDVALRCDPISGHVSLFWYQQALGQGPEFLTYFQNEAQLDKSGLPSDRFFAERPEGSVSTLKIQRTQQEDSAVYLCASSLIFLGGFFGPGTRLTVL.